The 22 T cell receptor beta chains below were found in one sample sequenced in a study of T cells in Graves' hyperthyroidism and ophthalmopathy (dated by TCRdb to the late 2010s). Library method: multiplex PCR. The reads were generated on an Illumina HiSeq 2000. The TCR beta CDR3 regions were amplified from the RNA transcripts. The TCR CDR3 was subjected to a first round of RT-PCR using the HTBI primer set and the Qiagen OneStep RT-PCR kit. Through fastp at Q25 and MiXCR, TCRdb rebuilt clones from the public reads, retaining in-frame beta chains. A single entry per CDR3 protein holds the most common genes and DNA from its merged rows. This sample comprises 490,000 or so distinct CDR3 sequences, 15% to 20% of them detected only once. 47% of the sample comes from the top ten. Sequenced input: blood. These receptors were obtained from a man in his forties with Graves' ophthalmopathy.

The rearrangement joins TRBV24-1 to TRBJ2-1; 13 positions match TRBD2. The CDR3 covers 14 residues. Germline V CDR1 and CDR2: KGHDR, SFDVKD. The V and J ends lost 4 bases and 8 bases, in that order; junction bases with no gene match: 1. CDR3 sequence: CATSELAGGHEQFF. The CDR3 DNA sequence: TGTGCCACCAGTGAACTAGCGGGAGGGCATGAGCAGTTCTTC.

This clonotype was seen ten or more times. The chain is built from TRBV7-8 and TRBJ2-5; 8 positions match TRBD2. V shed 7 bases and J 4 bases; nucleotides not matched to a gene: 11. The CDR3 length is 15 residues. Looked up from germline, CDR1 is SGHVS and CDR2 is FQNEAQ. CDR3: CASTRGGGRGETQYF. The CDR3 DNA reads as TGTGCCAGCACGAGGGGCGGGGGGAGAGGAGAGACCCAGTACTTC.

On this clonotype: It may be a read error: a sequence one base away is much more abundant. The CDR3 does not close with the conserved phenylalanine or tryptophan, likely indicating a read error. The CDR3, as DNA: TGTGCCAGCAGTCGACTAGCGCAGACCTACGAGCAGTACCTC. This sequence encodes CASSRLAQTYEQYL. The rearrangement links TRBV7-2 to TRBJ2-7; TRBD2 matches at 8 bases. CDR3 length: 14 residues. V was pared by 6 bases and J by 2 bases, with 6 bases of the junction left unmatched. CDR1 and CDR2 (germline): SGHTA, FQGNSA.

In this sample, this clonotype turned up a few times. J is TRBJ2-2 and V is TRBV15; perhaps TRBD2 as D (6 bases). The CDR3 is 15 amino acids. Looked up from germline, CDR1 is LNHNV and CDR2 is YYDKDF (reference sequence). Trimming pared 0 bases from V and 5 bases from J, leaving 10 bases between. The CDR3 coding sequence is TGTGCCACCAGCAGAGATACACGGGGGACCGGGGAGCTGTTTTTT. Protein: CATSRDTRGTGELFF.

This clonotype came up a few times. The chain uses TRBV27 and TRBJ1-2, with TRBD1 as a possible D gene (5 bases). CDR1 is MNHEY and CDR2 is SMNVEV in the germline V gene (reference sequence). Trimming pared 0 bases from V and 6 bases from J, leaving 8 bases between. This CDR3 spans 13 amino acids. Written as DNA, the CDR3 is TGTGCCAGCAGTTTATCCGACAGAAATGGCTACACCTTC. This gives the protein CASSLSDRNGYTF.

This sequence joins TRBV5-1 and TRBJ2-4, with TRBD2 matching over 7 bases. The germline V gene has CDR1 SGHRS and CDR2 YFSETQ. The CDR3 is made up of 16 amino acids. The J segment lost 3 bases and the V segment lost 0 bases, leaving 6 bases of the junction unmatched. Here the CDR3 reads CASSLDEWGGKNIQYF. The CDR3 DNA reads as TGCGCCAGCAGCTTGGACGAGTGGGGGGGCAAAAACATTCAGTACTTC. Based on the CDR3 plus reference TRBV5-1 and TRBJ2-4, the full variable domain is KAGVTQTPRYLIKTRGQQVTLSCSPISGHRSVSWYQQTPGQGLQFLFEYFSETQRNKGNFPGRFSGRQFSNSRSEMNVSTLELGDSALYLCASSLDEWGGKNIQYFGAGTRLSVL.

The gene calls are TRBV12-3 or TRBV12-4 and TRBJ1-3; a weak D match, TRBD1 (6 bases). V dropped 6 bases and J dropped 0 bases, with 9 bases sitting between them. The CDR3 contains 14 residues. CDR3 in amino acids: CASRRGHSGNTIYF. DNA for the CDR3: TGTGCCAGCAGACGGGGGCACTCTGGAAACACCATATATTTT.

The sample holds a few counts of this clonotype. The chain carries TRBV28 and TRBJ1-1, with D possibly matching TRBD1 (5 bases). CDR3 size: 13 residues. V dropped 7 bases and J dropped 9 bases, with 18 bases sitting between them. CDR1 and CDR2 from the germline V gene are MDHEN and SYDVKM. In nucleotides, the CDR3 is TGTGCCAGCAAAGTTCAGACAGCCCTTAAAGCTTTCTTT. Translated: CASKVQTALKAFF.

In this sample, this clonotype turned up a few times. The chain carries TRBV6-1 and TRBJ1-1, with D possibly TRBD1 on 5 matching bases. Germline-derived CDR1 and CDR2 are MNHNS and SASEGT. This CDR3 spans 14 amino acids. Trimming pared 4 bases from V and 4 bases from J, leaving 13 bases between. Here the CDR3 DNA reads TGTGCCAGCAGTGCTACAGGCCGGGTCACTGAAGCTTTCTTT. The encoded protein is CASSATGRVTEAFF.

The CDR3 spells CASSVGVRYTEAFF. The CDR3, as DNA: TGTGCCAGCAGCGTAGGTGTGAGGTACACTGAAGCTTTCTTT. V usage is TRBV9 and J usage is TRBJ1-1; D remains ambiguous. CDR1 SGDLS and CDR2 YYNGEE come from the germline V gene. The V gene lost 0 bases and the J gene lost 3 bases, with 9 bases spanning the gap. The CDR3 consists of 14 residues.

The chain uses TRBV20-1 and TRBJ1-5; no reliable D call. V was clipped by 5 bases and J by 1 base, with 12 bases between them. CDR3 length: 14 amino acids. Germline V gene lookup returns CDR1 DFQATT and CDR2 SNEGSKA (reference sequence). The CDR3 loop is CSAPPPGSNQPQHF. CDR3 nucleotide sequence: TGCAGTGCTCCCCCCCCGGGAAGCAATCAGCCCCAGCATTTT.

The V gene is TRBV20-1, the J gene TRBJ1-6, with 10 bases that match TRBD1. The CDR3 has 14 amino acids. Germline lookup yields CDR1 DFQATT and CDR2 SNEGSKA (reference sequence). Trimming at V came to 1 base and at J to 9 bases, leaving 3 bases not matched to a gene. The CDR3 is CSARAGTGVSPLHF. The CDR3 nucleotides read TGCAGTGCTAGAGCCGGGACAGGGGTTTCACCCCTCCACTTT.

This clonotype has ten or more counts. The chain links TRBV20-1 to TRBJ1-1, with D unresolved. This CDR3 is built from 14 residues. V dropped 0 bases and J dropped 4 bases, with 12 bases sitting between them. The germline CDR1 and CDR2 sequences are DFQATT and SNEGSKA (reference sequence). CDR3 bases: TGCAGTGCTAGAGATCGTAGAACGGGCACTGAAGCTTTCTTT. Residues: CSARDRRTGTEAFF.

Only a few counts were recorded for this clonotype. V is TRBV6-2 or TRBV6-3 and J is TRBJ2-1, with 11 nucleotides matching TRBD2. Germline CDR1 and CDR2: MNHEY and SVGEGT. The CDR3 sequence is 16 residues long. With 6 bases clipped from V and 4 bases from J, the junction kept 8 bases outside the gene matches. The CDR3 DNA reads TGTGCCAGCAGCGGAGGACTAGCGGGTAAATACAATGAGCAGTTCTTC. This codes for CASSGGLAGKYNEQFF.

The CDR3 nucleotides are TGCAGCGTTGAAGAGCCCGATTCGGGTGGCTACACCTTC. Its protein product is CSVEEPDSGGYTF. The chain uses TRBV29-1 and TRBJ1-2; D gene uncertain. The CDR3 is 13 residues long. The germline gives CDR1 SQVTM, CDR2 ANQGSEA. Trimming took 0 bases from V and 7 from J, leaving 12 bases between them.

This clonotype was found a few times. The chain has TRBV4-2 and TRBJ1-2; tentative D call: TRBD1 (5 bases). This CDR3 comprises 14 residues. V was shortened by 6 bases and J by 8 bases, with 19 bases between the two germline ends. Germline CDR1 LGHNA, CDR2 YNFKEQ. CDR3 sequence: CASSRPGQGDGYTF. CDR3 DNA: TGTGCCAGCAGTCGGCCTGGGCAGGGAGACGGCTACACCTTC.

This clonotype was picked up a small number of times. In nucleotides, the CDR3 is TGTGCCAGCAGTTACCCCTGGACAGGGTTTGGCGGCAATGAGCAGTTCTTC. Protein sequence: CASSYPWTGFGGNEQFF. The chain is built from TRBV6-5 and TRBJ2-1; TRBD1 agrees at 8 bases. This CDR3 comprises 17 residues. With 2 bases clipped from V and 6 bases from J, the junction kept 12 bases outside the gene matches. Germline V gene sequence: CDR1 MNHEY, CDR2 SVGAGI.

Only a few counts were recorded for this clonotype. The V call is TRBV4-3, the J call TRBJ1-1; a weak D match, TRBD1 (5 bases). V shed 2 bases and J shed 1 base, with 11 bases lying between them. The germline gives CDR1 LGHNA, CDR2 YSLEER. The CDR3 is made up of 15 amino acids. The CDR3 DNA reads as TGCGCCAGCAGCCAATTTGTCGGGGGGAACACTGAAGCTTTCTTT. It encodes CASSQFVGGNTEAFF.

This chain links TRBV5-1 with TRBJ2-3; the match to TRBD2 covers 7 bases. Germline lookup yields CDR1 SGHRS and CDR2 YFSETQ. With V trimmed by 2 bases and J by 2 bases, 5 bases remained unmatched. CDR3 length: 15 residues. As DNA, the CDR3 is TGCGCCAGCAGCTTCGGGCGGGGGAACACAGATACGCAGTATTTT. It encodes CASSFGRGNTDTQYF.

This clonotype was picked up a small number of times. This chain joins TRBV29-1 and TRBJ2-5, with a tentative D call TRBD1 (5 bases). The V end was cut by 6 bases, the J end by 9 bases, with 20 bases between. The germline gives CDR1 SQVTM, CDR2 ANQGSEA. The CDR3 has 13 residues. The CDR3 reads CSVVDPYTGAQYF. CDR3 nucleotide sequence: TGCAGCGTCGTAGACCCGTATACAGGCGCCCAGTACTTC.

There are a few counts of this clonotype. The V and J genes are TRBV29-1 and TRBJ1-2; D remains ambiguous. V gave up 6 bases and J gave up 0 bases, with 11 bases separating them. CDR3 length: 13 amino acids. Germline values: CDR1 SQVTM, CDR2 ANQGSEA. The CDR3 region has the DNA TGCAGCGTCGCGGACCGGTCTAACTATGGCTACACCTTC. Its protein product is CSVADRSNYGYTF.

In its sample, this clonotype was seen many times. The V call is TRBV7-9, the J call TRBJ1-2; 8 nucleotides align to TRBD1. The V and J ends lost 6 bases and 8 bases, in that order; junction bases with no gene match: 5. CDR3 length: 12 amino acids. Looked up from germline, CDR1 is SEHNR and CDR2 is FQNEAQ (reference sequence). The CDR3 DNA reads TGTGCCAGCAGTTTAACAGGGGGAGGCTACACCTTC. Translating gives CASSLTGGGYTF.